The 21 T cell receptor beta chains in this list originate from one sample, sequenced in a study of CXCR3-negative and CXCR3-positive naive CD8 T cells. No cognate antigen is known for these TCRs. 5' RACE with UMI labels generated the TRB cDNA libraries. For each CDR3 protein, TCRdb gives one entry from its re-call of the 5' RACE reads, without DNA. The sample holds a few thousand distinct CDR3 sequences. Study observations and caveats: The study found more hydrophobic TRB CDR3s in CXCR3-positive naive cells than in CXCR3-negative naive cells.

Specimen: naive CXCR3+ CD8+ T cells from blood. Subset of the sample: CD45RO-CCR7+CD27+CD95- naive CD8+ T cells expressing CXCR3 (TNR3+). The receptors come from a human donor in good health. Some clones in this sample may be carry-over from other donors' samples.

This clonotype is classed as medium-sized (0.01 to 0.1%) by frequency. The CDR3 sequence: CASCLWGGLDSGANVLTF. The gene calls are TRBV7-8 and TRBJ2-6; the TCRdb call, TRBD2, lacks DNA for checking. The CDR3 has 18 amino acids. Germline CDR1 and CDR2: SGHVS and FQNEAQ.

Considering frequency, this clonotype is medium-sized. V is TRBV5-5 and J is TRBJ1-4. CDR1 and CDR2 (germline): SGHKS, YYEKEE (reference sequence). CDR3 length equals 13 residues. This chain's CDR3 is CASSFGRDEKLFF.

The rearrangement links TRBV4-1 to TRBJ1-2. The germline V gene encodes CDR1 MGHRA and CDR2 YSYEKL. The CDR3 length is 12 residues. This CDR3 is CASSQDRFGYTF.

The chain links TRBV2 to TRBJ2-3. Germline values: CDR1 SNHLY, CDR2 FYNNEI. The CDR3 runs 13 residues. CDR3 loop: CASSTIATDTQYF.

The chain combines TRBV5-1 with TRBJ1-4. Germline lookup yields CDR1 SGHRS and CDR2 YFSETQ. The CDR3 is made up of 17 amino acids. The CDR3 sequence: CASSDPTGRAFEEKLFF. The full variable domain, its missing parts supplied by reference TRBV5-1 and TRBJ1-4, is KAGVTQTPRYLIKTRGQQVTLSCSPISGHRSVSWYQQTPGQGLQFLFEYFSETQRNKGNFPGRFSGRQFSNSRSEMNVSTLELGDSALYLCASSDPTGRAFEEKLFFGSGTQLSVL.

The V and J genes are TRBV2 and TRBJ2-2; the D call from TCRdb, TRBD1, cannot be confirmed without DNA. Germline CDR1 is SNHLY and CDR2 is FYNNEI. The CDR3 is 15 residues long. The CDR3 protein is CALKTGSASTGELFF.

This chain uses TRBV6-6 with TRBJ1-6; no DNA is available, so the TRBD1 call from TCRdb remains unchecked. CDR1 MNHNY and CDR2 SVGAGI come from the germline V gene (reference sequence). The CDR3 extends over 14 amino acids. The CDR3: CASSTPDYNSPLHF.

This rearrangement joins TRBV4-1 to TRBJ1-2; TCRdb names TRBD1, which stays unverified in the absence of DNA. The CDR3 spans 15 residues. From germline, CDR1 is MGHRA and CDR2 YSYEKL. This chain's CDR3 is CASSQGPGTHYGYTF.

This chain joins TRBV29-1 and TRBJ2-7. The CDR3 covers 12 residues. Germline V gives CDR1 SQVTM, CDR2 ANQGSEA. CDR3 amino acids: CSVGRGDYEQYF.

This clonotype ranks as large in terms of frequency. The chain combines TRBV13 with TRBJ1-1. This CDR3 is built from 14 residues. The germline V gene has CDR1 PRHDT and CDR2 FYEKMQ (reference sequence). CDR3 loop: CASSSPGPNTEAFF.

The CDR3 sequence: CATRDSGTYEQYF. V is TRBV19 and J is TRBJ2-5; TCRdb proposes TRBD1, but this gene call is untestable without DNA. CDR1 LNHDA and CDR2 SQIVND come from the germline V gene (reference sequence). The CDR3 extends over 13 amino acids. Based on the CDR3 plus reference TRBV19 and TRBJ2-5, the full variable domain is DGGITQSPKYLFRKEGQNVTLSCEQNLNHDAMYWYRQDPGQGLRLIYYSQIVNDFQKGDIAEGYSVSREKKESFPLTVTSAQKNPTAFYLCATRDSGTYEQYFGPGTRLLVL.

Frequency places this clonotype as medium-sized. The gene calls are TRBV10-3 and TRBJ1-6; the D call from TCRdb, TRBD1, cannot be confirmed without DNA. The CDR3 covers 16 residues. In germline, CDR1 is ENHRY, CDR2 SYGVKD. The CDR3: CAIRDNRGHHNSPLHF.

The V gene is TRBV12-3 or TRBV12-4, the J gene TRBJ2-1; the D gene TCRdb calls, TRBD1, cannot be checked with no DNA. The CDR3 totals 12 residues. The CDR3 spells CASSRDVPEQFF.

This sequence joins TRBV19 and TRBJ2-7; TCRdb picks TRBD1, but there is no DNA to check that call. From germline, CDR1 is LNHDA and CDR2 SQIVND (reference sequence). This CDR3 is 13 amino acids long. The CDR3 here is CASTTGQLNEQYF.

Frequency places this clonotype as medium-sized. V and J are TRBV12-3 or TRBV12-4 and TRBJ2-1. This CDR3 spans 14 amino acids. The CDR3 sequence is CARKAGGPSNEQFF.

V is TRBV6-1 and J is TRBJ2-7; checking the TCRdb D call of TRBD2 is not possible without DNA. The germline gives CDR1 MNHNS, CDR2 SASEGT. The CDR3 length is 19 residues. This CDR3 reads CASSEALSGREVGSYEQYF.

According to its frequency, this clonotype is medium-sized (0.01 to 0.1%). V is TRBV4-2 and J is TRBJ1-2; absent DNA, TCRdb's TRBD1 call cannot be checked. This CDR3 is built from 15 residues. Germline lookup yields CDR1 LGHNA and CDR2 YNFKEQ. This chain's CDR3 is CASSRLPDSGQGYTF.

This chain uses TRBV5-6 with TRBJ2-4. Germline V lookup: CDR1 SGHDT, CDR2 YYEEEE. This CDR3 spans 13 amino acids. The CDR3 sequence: CASLGLAKNIQYF.

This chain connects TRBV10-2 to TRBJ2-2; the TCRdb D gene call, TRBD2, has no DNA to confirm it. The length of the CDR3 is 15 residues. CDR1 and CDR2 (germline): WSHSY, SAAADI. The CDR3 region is CASSVAGEGTGELFF.

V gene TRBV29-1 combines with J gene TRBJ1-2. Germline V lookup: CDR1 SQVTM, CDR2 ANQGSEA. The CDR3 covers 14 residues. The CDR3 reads CSVIGSASGYGYTF.

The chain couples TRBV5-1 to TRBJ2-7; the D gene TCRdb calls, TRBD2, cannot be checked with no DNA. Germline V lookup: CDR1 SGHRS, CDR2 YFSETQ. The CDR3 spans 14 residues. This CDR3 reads CASSAASAGDEQYF.